This T cell receptor (beta chain) stems from a study of cytomegalovirus exposure and HLA in healthy donors. Points from the study as a whole: The TCR clusters that emerged in the first cohort tended, a later analysis found, to co-occur in the approximately 130 validation repertoires. Investigators reported around 150 TCR beta chains as tied to cytomegalovirus.

V was clipped by 4 bases and J by 7 bases, with 14 bases between them. Germline V gene sequence: CDR1 SGHRS, CDR2 YFSETQ. The CDR3 runs to 14 residues. Comments on this clone: No antigen is known for it.

The method was immunoSEQ multiplex PCR; TCRdb's version includes in-frame clones alone and lacks a portion of them. In the table there are over 120,000 clones, approximately 86% of which are singletons. The sample consisted of PBMCs. The chain uses TRBV5-1 and TRBJ1-4, with TRBD1 as a possible D gene (6 bases). The clonotype was recovered from a man younger than 30 in good health and CMV-seropositive. The CDR3 nucleotides read TGCGCCAGCAGCCCCCAGGGGTCGGGTGAAAAACTGTTTTTT. Protein sequence: CASSPQGSGEKLFF.